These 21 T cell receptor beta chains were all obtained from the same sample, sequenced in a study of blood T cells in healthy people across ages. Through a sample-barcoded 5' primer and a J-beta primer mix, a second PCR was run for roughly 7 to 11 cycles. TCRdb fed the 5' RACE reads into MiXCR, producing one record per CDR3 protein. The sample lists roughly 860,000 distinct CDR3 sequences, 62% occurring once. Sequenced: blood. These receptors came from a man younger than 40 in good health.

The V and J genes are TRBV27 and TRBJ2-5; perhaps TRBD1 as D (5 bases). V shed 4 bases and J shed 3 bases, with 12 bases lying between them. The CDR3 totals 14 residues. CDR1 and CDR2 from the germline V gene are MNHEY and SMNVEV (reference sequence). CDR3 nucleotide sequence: TGTGCCAGCAGTTGGCGACAGAGTAAAGAGACCCAGTACTTC. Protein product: CASSWRQSKETQYF.

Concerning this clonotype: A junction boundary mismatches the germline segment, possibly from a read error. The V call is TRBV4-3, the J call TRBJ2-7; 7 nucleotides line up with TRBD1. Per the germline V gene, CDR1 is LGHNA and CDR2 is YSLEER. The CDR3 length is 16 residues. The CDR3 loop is CASGQDSRAGGYEQYF. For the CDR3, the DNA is TGCGCCAGCGGCCAAGATTCAAGGGCAGGGGGTTACGAGCAGTACTTC.

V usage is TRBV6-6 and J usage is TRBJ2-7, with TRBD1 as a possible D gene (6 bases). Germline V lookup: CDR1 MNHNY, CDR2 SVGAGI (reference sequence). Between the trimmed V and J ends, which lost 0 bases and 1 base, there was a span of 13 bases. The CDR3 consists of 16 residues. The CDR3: CASSYSRQGPSYEQYF. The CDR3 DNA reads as TGTGCCAGCAGTTACTCGAGGCAGGGGCCTTCCTACGAGCAGTACTTC.

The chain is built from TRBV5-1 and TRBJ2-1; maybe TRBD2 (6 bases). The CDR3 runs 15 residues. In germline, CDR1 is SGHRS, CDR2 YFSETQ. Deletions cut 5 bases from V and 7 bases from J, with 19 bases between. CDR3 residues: CASSWPGGDGNEQFF. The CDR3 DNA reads TGCGCCAGCAGTTGGCCGGGCGGGGACGGGAATGAGCAGTTCTTC.

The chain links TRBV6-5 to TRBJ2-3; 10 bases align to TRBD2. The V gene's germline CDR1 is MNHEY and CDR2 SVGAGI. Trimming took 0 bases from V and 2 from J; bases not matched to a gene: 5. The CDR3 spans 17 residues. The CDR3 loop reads CASSYSAGLAATDTQYF. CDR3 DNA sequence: TGTGCCAGCAGTTACTCGGCCGGACTAGCGGCCACAGATACGCAGTATTTT.

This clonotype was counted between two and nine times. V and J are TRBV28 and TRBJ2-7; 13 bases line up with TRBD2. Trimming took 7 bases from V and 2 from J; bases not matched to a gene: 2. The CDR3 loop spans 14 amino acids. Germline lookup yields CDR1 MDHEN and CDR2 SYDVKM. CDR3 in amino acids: CASIGTSGAYEQYF. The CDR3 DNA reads TGTGCCAGCATCGGGACTAGCGGGGCCTACGAGCAGTACTTC.

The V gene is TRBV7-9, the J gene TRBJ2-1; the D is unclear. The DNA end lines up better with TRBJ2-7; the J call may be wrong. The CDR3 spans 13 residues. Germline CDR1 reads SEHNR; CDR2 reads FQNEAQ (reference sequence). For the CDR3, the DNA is TGTGCCAGCAGCTTAAATCCTCGGAATGAGCAGTACTTC. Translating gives CASSLNPRNEQYF.

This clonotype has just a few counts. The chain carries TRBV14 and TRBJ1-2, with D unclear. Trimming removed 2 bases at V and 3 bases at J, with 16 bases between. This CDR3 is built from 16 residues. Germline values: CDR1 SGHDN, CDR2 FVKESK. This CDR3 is CASSQFGGSSDYGYTF. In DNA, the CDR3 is TGTGCCAGCAGCCAATTCGGTGGGAGCTCCGACTATGGCTACACCTTC.

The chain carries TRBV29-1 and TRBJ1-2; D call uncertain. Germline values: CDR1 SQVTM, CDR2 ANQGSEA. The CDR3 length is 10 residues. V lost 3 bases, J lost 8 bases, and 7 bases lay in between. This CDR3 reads CSVEEAGYTF. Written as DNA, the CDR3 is TGCAGCGTTGAGGAGGCCGGCTACACCTTC.

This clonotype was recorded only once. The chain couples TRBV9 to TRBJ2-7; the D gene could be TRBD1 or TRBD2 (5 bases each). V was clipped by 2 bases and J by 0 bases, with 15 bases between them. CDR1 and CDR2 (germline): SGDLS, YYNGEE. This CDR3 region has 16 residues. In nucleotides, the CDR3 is TGTGCCAGCAGCGTCGACCGGGACCGAAGCTCCTACGAGCAGTACTTC. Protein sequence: CASSVDRDRSSYEQYF.

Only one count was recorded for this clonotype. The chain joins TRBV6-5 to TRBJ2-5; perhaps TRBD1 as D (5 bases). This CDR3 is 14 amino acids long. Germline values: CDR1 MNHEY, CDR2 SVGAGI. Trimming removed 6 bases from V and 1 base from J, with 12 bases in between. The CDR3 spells CASREGQGQETQYF. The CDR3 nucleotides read TGTGCCAGCAGAGAAGGGCAGGGCCAAGAGACCCAGTACTTC.

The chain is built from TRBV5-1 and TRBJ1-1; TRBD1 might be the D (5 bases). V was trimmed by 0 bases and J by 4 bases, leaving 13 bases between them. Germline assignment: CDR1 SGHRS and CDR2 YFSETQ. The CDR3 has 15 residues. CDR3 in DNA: TGCGCCAGCAGCTTGGATAGGGGACCTGGCACTGAAGCTTTCTTT. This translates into CASSLDRGPGTEAFF.

This CDR3 reads CASSDSFGQPQHF. The CDR3 DNA follows: TGTGCCAGCAGTGACAGTTTTGGGCAGCCCCAGCATTTT. The chain employs TRBV6-5 and TRBJ1-5, with D possibly TRBD1 on 5 matching bases. Deletions cut 5 bases from V and 7 bases from J, with 12 bases between. From germline, CDR1 is MNHEY and CDR2 SVGAGI. CDR3 length: 13 amino acids.

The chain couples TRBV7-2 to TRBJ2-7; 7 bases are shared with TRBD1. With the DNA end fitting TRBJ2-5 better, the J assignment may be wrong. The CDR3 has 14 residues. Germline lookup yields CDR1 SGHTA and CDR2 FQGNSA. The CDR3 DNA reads TGTGCCAGCAGCACAAACAGGGGTGGGGAGACCCAGTACTTC. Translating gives CASSTNRGGETQYF.

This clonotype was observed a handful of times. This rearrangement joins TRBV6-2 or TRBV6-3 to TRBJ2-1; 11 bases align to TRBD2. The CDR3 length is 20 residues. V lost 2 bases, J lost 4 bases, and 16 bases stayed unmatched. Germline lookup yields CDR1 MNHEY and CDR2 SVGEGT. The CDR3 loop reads CASSYMARASGGTTYNEQFF. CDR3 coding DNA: TGTGCCAGCAGTTACATGGCTAGGGCTAGCGGGGGGACCACTTACAATGAGCAGTTCTTC.

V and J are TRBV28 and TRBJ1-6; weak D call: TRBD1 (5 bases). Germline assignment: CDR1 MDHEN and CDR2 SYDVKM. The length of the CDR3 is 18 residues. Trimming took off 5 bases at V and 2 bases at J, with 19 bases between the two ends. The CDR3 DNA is TGTGCCAGCAGTCCTACGGACCTCGTGGGGGCCTATAATTCACCCCTCCACTTT. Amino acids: CASSPTDLVGAYNSPLHF.

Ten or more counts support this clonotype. The CDR3 spells CATSDLSGQRKETQYF. CDR3 coding DNA: TGTGCCACCAGTGATTTGTCGGGGCAGAGGAAGGAGACCCAGTACTTC. V and J are TRBV24-1 and TRBJ2-5; D could derive from TRBD1 or TRBD2 (5 bases each). The CDR3 has 16 amino acids. Trimming took 0 bases from V and 5 from J, leaving 15 bases between them. The V gene's germline CDR1 is KGHDR and CDR2 SFDVKD.

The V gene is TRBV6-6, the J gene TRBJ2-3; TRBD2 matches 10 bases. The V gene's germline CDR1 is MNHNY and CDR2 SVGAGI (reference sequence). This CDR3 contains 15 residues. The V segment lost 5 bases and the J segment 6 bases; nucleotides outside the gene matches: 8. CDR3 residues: CASSQPGTSADTQYF. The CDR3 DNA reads TGTGCCAGCAGTCAACCCGGGACTAGCGCCGATACGCAGTATTTT.

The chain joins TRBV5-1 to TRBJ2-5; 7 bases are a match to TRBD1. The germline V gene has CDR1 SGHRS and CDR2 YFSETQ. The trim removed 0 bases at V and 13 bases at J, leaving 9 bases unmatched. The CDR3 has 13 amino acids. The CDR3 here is CASSLEQGDELYF. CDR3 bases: TGCGCCAGCAGCTTGGAGCAGGGGGACGAGCTGTACTTC.

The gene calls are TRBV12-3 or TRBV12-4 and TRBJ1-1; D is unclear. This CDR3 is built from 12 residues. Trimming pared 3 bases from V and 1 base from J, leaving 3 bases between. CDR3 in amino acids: CASSFGNTEAFF. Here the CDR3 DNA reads TGTGCCAGCAGTTTCGGGAACACTGAAGCTTTCTTT.

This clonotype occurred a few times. CDR3 sequence: CSARDGSRGSYEQYF. CDR3 in DNA: TGCAGTGCTAGAGATGGGAGCAGGGGTTCCTACGAGCAGTACTTC. This sequence joins TRBV20-1 and TRBJ2-7, with D possibly matching TRBD1 (6 bases). CDR3 length equals 15 residues. The germline V gene encodes CDR1 DFQATT and CDR2 SNEGSKA (reference sequence). Trimming left V 0 bases short and J 1 base short, with 13 bases between.